A single TCR beta chain is shown here with its context. The germline V gene encodes CDR1 LGHNA and CDR2 YNFKEQ. V lost 1 base to trimming and J lost 4 bases, with 11 bases between them. This CDR3 has 15 amino acids. The data derive from a study of beta chain features in type 1 diabetes. As every portion of the isolated RNA was reverse transcribed, the sequencing read expressed TCRB transcripts. Profiling relied on immunoSEQ multiplex PCR, and the TCRdb table lists in-frame clones only, not all of them. The data show about 360,000 clones, with around 13% seen just once and under 0.02% held by the top ten.

The J gene is TRBJ1-3, the V gene TRBV4-2; unclear D gene. The TCR comes from a man aged 18-30 years in good health. Sequenced: naive CD4+ T cells from blood. The CDR3 nucleotides read TGTGCCAGCAGCCAAGTAACTGTCTCGGGAAACACCATATATTTT. Translated, it gives CASSQVTVSGNTIYF.